This T cell receptor (beta chain) was sequenced during a study of T cell responses to AZD1222 COVID-19 vaccine. Study-wide results and caveats: Clonal diversity was possibly underestimated; the donors were predominantly white British and more often female. Only after the peak T cell response were repertoires sampled. Nearly half of spike-specific TCRs reportedly target variant regions that are unmutated in the B.1.351 and B.1.1.7 variants. Of the AZD1222 recipients, only six were seropositive at baseline.

CDR3 length equals 15 residues. Deletions cut 0 bases from V and 4 bases from J, with 12 bases between. Germline lookup yields CDR1 PRHDT and CDR2 FYEKMQ (reference sequence). As concerns this clone: The antigen remains undetermined.

Sequencing used immunoSEQ multiplex PCR; TCRdb keeps in-frame clones, though not all of them. The data show 150,000 or so clones, with about 93% seen just once and approximately 2% held by the top ten. V is TRBV13 and J is TRBJ1-2; D not certain. Sequenced here: peripheral blood, sampled on day 0 of AZD1222 vaccination. The sequence derives from an adult in good health. CDR3 loop: CASSLGVGKSYGYTF. In nucleotides, the CDR3 is TGTGCCAGCAGCTTAGGGGTGGGGAAGAGCTATGGCTACACCTTC.